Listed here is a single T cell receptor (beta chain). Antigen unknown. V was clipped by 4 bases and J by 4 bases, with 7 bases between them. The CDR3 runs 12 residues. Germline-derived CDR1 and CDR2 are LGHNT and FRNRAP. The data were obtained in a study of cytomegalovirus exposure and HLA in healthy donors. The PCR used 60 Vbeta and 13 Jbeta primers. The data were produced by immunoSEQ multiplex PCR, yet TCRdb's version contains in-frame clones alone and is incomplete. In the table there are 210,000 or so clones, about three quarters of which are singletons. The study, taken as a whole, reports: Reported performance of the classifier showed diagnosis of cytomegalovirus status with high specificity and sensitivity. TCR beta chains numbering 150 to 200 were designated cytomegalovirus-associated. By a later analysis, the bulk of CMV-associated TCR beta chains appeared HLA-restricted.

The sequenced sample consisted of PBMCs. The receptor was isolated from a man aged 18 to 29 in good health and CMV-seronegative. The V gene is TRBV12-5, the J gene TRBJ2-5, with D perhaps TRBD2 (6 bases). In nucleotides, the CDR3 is TGTGCTAGTGGTTCGGAGGGAGAGACCCAGTACTTC. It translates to CASGSEGETQYF. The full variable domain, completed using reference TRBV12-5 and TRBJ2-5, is DARVTQTPRHKVTEMGQEVTMRCQPILGHNTVFWYRQTMMQGLELLAYFRNRAPLDDSGMPKDRFSAEMPDATLATLKIQPSEPRDSAVYFCASGSEGETQYFGPGTRLLVL.